This TCR beta chain was recorded in a study of blood T cell repertoires in COVID-19 (TCRdb year 2020). Background on the whole study: The collaborator samples originated in the United States, Italy and Spain and spanned the acute and convalescent phases of COVID-19. The material from the prospective study consisted of cDNA or gDNA derived from T cells, B-cell-depleted T cells, or PBMCs. Deeply sampled blood TCRbeta repertoires from subjects exposed to, actively infected with, or recovered from COVID-19 were included in the dataset. A freely available public database, intended as a resource for researchers studying the immune response to SARS-CoV-2, is where the repertoires were released. The samples were drawn from two sources: the first 160 participants of the ongoing ImmuneRACE study, and 1,254 subjects contributed by 6 global collaborators. The sample metadata nearly always contained a de-identified subject ID, COVID-19 status, age in years and sex. Where available, HLA class I and class II types were obtained from metadata supplied by the sample provider rather than from assay-based typing.

The collaborating institutions used their own protocols to collect whole blood in K2EDTA tubes. For TCRbeta analysis, collaborator samples were shipped as frozen whole blood, as isolated PBMCs, or as DNA extracted from either sample type. TCRbeta CDR3 regions were amplified from genomic DNA using the immunoSEQ Assay, a bias-controlled multiplex PCR. The study's own analysis went as follows. The number of nucleated cells in each sample was estimated by amplification of reference gene primers within the assay. Sequence reads were collapsed and filtered to measure the absolute abundance of every unique TCRbeta CDR3 rearrangement. For each sample, productive Simpson clonality was calculated by taking the square root of Simpson's diversity index across productive rearrangements. The source is immuneACCESS, and TCRdb retained only in-frame sequences with V and J called. Part of the clones is not carried over; for the studies checked, unresolved V genes explain less than half of this, and the remainder is unexplained. D and trimming come from the DNA, and the V and J calls and clone size come from that table. This sample is represented by approximately 170,000 clones; 80% to 90% of them were singletons. Of the sample, under 4.5% is held by the ten largest clones.

Notes on this clone: Its antigen is still unknown. The sample holds no much larger clone one base away, and base qualities are not on file.

CDR1 and CDR2 are read off the germline V gene as SGHRS and YFSETQ. The CDR3, from cysteine to phenylalanine, totals 16 residues. The kept DNA is CDR3 alone, 48 bases in frame from the first base. Cut back by 0 bases and 4 bases, the V and J ends lie 13 bases apart. What the work shows at the level of the full study, not this receptor alone: How much clinical and demographic metadata was included differed by source and by participant, and the metadata was provided uncurated.

The V and J genes are TRBV5-1 and TRBJ2-2, with a tentative D gene TRBD2 over 5 matching bases. Sequences were obtained from peripheral blood. This clonotype originated in a woman aged 70-85 years with acute or convalescent COVID-19. CDR3 reads: CASSLVVGDSTGELFF. The sequence in DNA is TGCGCCAGCAGCTTGGTTGTGGGAGATTCCACCGGGGAGCTGTTTTTT. The entire variable domain, with the stretches around the CDR3 drawn from the reference TRBV5-1 and TRBJ2-2 proteins, is KAGVTQTPRYLIKTRGQQVTLSCSPISGHRSVSWYQQTPGQGLQFLFEYFSETQRNKGNFPGRFSGRQFSNSRSEMNVSTLELGDSALYLCASSLVVGDSTGELFFGEGSRLTVL.